A single sample gave rise to the 6 T cell receptor beta chains below, sequenced in a study of PD-L1 blockade in urothelial cancer. The assay was immunoSEQ multiplex PCR, and TCRdb's table has in-frame clones only and misses some. Of around 24,000 clones in the sample, 82% were seen once. Noted time point: peripheral blood 6 weeks after treatment start. The material was PBMCs, obtained around atezolizumab (anti-PD-L1) treatment. These TCRs come from a man between 70 and 80 years old with urothelial cancer.

The chain combines TRBV4-3 with TRBJ2-1; possibly TRBD1 for D (5 bases). V lost 0 bases and J 6 bases, leaving 15 bases between the germline ends. This CDR3 has 16 residues. CDR1 and CDR2 from the germline V gene are LGHNA and YSLEER. In DNA, the CDR3 is TGCGCCAGCAGCCAAGAGCCGGCCAGGGTGGGCAATGAGCAGTTCTTC. It codes for CASSQEPARVGNEQFF.

This rearrangement joins TRBV5-1 to TRBJ1-1; a possible D gene is TRBD1 (5 bases). There are 16 residues in the CDR3. V was shortened by 4 bases and J by 3 bases, with 19 bases between the two germline ends. Germline-derived CDR1 and CDR2 are SGHRS and YFSETQ. In DNA, the CDR3 is TGCGCCAGCAGCCCACCAGAGAGGCAGGGTTACACTGAAGCTTTCTTT. Protein product: CASSPPERQGYTEAFF.

This clone is a singleton in its sample. The same CDR3 arises from other DNA sequences in this sample as well. This chain uses TRBV6-5 with TRBJ2-1, with D hard to call. This CDR3 region has 13 residues. Germline CDR1 reads MNHEY; CDR2 reads SVGAGI. V was trimmed by 5 bases and J by 0 bases, leaving 5 bases between them. DNA for the CDR3: TGTGCCAGCAGTCCCAGCTCCTACAATGAGCAGTTCTTC. This gives the protein CASSPSSYNEQFF.

This clone has just a few counts. The chain has TRBV29-1 and TRBJ1-1; D possibly corresponds to TRBD1 (5 bases). The germline gives CDR1 SQVTM, CDR2 ANQGSEA. The CDR3 has 13 amino acids. V gave up 4 bases and J gave up 5 bases, with 14 bases separating them. CDR3 in amino acids: CSVAGQEGTEAFF. CDR3 coding DNA: TGCAGCGTTGCAGGTCAGGAGGGGACTGAAGCTTTCTTT.

V gene TRBV5-1 combines with J gene TRBJ1-2; D perhaps matches TRBD1 (5 bases). Trimming stripped 2 bases from V and 4 bases from J, with 18 bases between. Germline CDR1 is SGHRS and CDR2 is YFSETQ. The length of the CDR3 is 16 residues. The chain's CDR3 is CASSFGGTARAYGYTF. The DNA for the CDR3 is TGCGCCAGCAGCTTCGGGGGGACCGCTCGGGCCTATGGCTACACCTTC.

The chain couples TRBV19 to TRBJ2-3; 8 bases fit TRBD2. Germline CDR1 and CDR2: LNHDA and SQIVND (reference sequence). The CDR3 contains 14 residues. V shed 5 bases, J shed 3 bases, and the junction held 4 bases outside the gene matches. The CDR3 nucleotides are TGTGCCAGTAGTCGAGTAGCGGGAACAGATACGCAGTATTTT. It specifies CASSRVAGTDTQYF. The whole variable domain, remainder taken from reference TRBV19 and TRBJ2-3, is DGGITQSPKYLFRKEGQNVTLSCEQNLNHDAMYWYRQDPGQGLRLIYYSQIVNDFQKGDIAEGYSVSREKKESFPLTVTSAQKNPTAFYLCASSRVAGTDTQYFGPGTRLTVL.